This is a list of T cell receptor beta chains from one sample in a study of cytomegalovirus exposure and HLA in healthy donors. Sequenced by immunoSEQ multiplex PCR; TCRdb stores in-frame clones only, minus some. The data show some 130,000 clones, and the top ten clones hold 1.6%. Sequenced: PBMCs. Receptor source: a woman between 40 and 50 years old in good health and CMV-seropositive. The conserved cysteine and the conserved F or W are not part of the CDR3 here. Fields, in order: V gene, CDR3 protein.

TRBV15,ATSTLQGIISTNEKLF
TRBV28,ASSPWGLAGAHADTQY
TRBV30,AWSAASGPYEQY
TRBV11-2,ASSLGASGALSYEQY
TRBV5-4,ASSLERYNEQY
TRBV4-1,ASTPLEKGDTGELF
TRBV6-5,ASSSRGPTEAF
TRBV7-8,TSSLVYRMDEKLF
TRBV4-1,ASLPGLAGLSTDTQY
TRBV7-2,ASSATGSDTQY
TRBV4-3,ASSQGRGSYNEQF
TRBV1,TRCRTETQY
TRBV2,ASSGDRADTQY
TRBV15,ATSRGAGEAF
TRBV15,ATSRGTSGTYEQY
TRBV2,ASKEGYSNQPQH
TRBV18,ASSPTGNEKLF
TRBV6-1,ASSVRALNEQF
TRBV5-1,ASSVLSSGTTDTQY
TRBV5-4,ASSSLAGSYEQY
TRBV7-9,ASSLPGVNEQF
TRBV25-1,ASSEYEENYGYT
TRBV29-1,SVGWAGGNTEAF
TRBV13,ASSTDRGREQY